The 32 T cell receptor beta chains listed next were all sequenced from one sample in a study of T cells in Graves' hyperthyroidism and ophthalmopathy. Amplification of TCR beta CDR3 regions was performed using RNA transcripts as template. The TCR CDR3 was amplified in a first-round RT-PCR using the HTBI primer set. TCRdb analysed the multiplex PCR reads with MiXCR anew, one entry per CDR3 protein. The sample lists hundreds of thousands of distinct CDR3 sequences; 15% to 20% were seen once. The sample was blood. The origin of the receptors is a woman aged 18-29 years with Graves' ophthalmopathy.

There are a few counts of this clonotype. The chain carries TRBV24-1 and TRBJ1-5; unclear D gene. V lost 2 bases and J lost 4, with 8 bases in between. Looked up from germline, CDR1 is KGHDR and CDR2 is SFDVKD. The CDR3 runs 14 residues. This CDR3 is CATSDSIANQPQHF. DNA of the CDR3: TGTGCCACCAGTGATTCTATAGCGAATCAGCCCCAGCATTTT.

The genes are TRBV5-5 and TRBJ2-1; 12 nucleotides agree with TRBD2. With V trimmed by 4 bases and J by 7 bases, 6 bases remained unmatched. The germline CDR1 and CDR2 sequences are SGHKS and YYEKEE (reference sequence). The CDR3 extends over 15 amino acids. CDR3 loop: CASSQTSGGGNEQFF. CDR3 DNA sequence: TGTGCCAGCAGCCAGACTAGCGGGGGAGGAAATGAGCAGTTCTTC. Full variable domain (missing parts from reference TRBV5-5 and TRBJ2-1): DAGVTQSPTHLIKTRGQQVTLRCSPISGHKSVSWYQQVLGQGPQFIFQYYEKEERGRGNFPDRFSARQFPNYSSELNVNALLLGDSALYLCASSQTSGGGNEQFFGPGTRLTVL.

This clonotype appeared many times. CDR3 in DNA: TGCAGTGCTTCCCACAGGGGACTAGCGGGAGCTCGGGAGCAGTACTTC. Its translation: CSASHRGLAGAREQYF. This chain uses TRBV20-1 with TRBJ2-7, with 14 bases lining up with TRBD2. The length of the CDR3 is 16 residues. Germline V gene data show CDR1 as DFQATT and CDR2 as SNEGSKA (reference sequence). V gave up 5 bases and J gave up 7 bases; unmatched junction bases: 13.

Only a few counts were recorded for this clonotype. A read error is possible here, since a much larger clone lies one base away. The chain links TRBV28 to TRBJ1-1; D perhaps matches TRBD1 (5 bases). Germline V CDR1 and CDR2: MDHEN, SYDVKM. CDR3 length: 15 residues. The CDR3 DNA is TGTGCCAGCAGTCTATGGGACCAAAGGAACACTGAAGCTTTCTTT. The encoded protein is CASSLWDQRNTEAFF.

This clonotype was counted ten times or more. The chain uses TRBV7-2 and TRBJ2-1; D gene ambiguous. CDR1 SGHTA and CDR2 FQGNSA come from the germline V gene. This CDR3 is built from 13 residues. With 1 base removed from V and 5 bases from J, the gap between germline ends came to 6 bases. The CDR3 nucleotides are TGTGCCAGCAGCTTAGAAGGGAACAATGAGCAGTTCTTC. Its protein product is CASSLEGNNEQFF.

This clonotype has ten or more counts. The chain is built from TRBV28 and TRBJ2-1; 8 nucleotides match TRBD2. V lost 6 bases to trimming and J lost 3 bases; unmatched junction nucleotides: 10. CDR3 length: 16 residues. Germline V gene data show CDR1 as MDHEN and CDR2 as SYDVKM. CDR3 sequence: CASRAPAGGHYNEQFF. The CDR3 nucleotides read TGTGCCAGCAGGGCTCCGGCGGGGGGACACTACAATGAGCAGTTCTTC.

V usage is TRBV10-3 and J usage is TRBJ2-7; 9 nucleotides match TRBD2. This CDR3 is built from 15 residues. From germline, CDR1 is ENHRY and CDR2 SYGVKD. Trimming cost V 2 bases and J 3 bases; bases outside gene matches: 5. The CDR3, as DNA: TGTGCCATCAGTGAGCCTAGCGGGAAAGGCTACGAGCAGTACTTC. Residues: CAISEPSGKGYEQYF.

This clonotype was counted a few times. The J gene is TRBJ2-2, the V gene TRBV2, with a tentative D call TRBD2 (7 bases). V shed 9 bases and J shed 5 bases, with 13 bases lying between them. Germline-derived CDR1 and CDR2 are SNHLY and FYNNEI. CDR3 length: 13 residues. The CDR3 DNA follows: TGTGCCAGGACTGGGGGGGCTACCGGGGAGCTGTTTTTT. This encodes CARTGGATGELFF.

This clonotype appeared a few times. The rearrangement joins TRBV6-9 to TRBJ2-1, with 7 bases fitting TRBD2. Germline V gene data show CDR1 as MNHGY and CDR2 as SVAAGI. V lost 4 bases, J lost 0 bases, and 9 bases stayed unmatched. The CDR3 sequence is 17 residues long. The CDR3 spells CASSLTQTSRSYNEQFF. DNA for the CDR3: TGTGCCAGCAGTTTGACGCAGACTAGCCGCTCCTACAATGAGCAGTTCTTC.

Ten or more counts support this clonotype. The chain carries TRBV7-8 and TRBJ2-2; 10 bases are a match to TRBD2. Germline-derived CDR1 and CDR2 are SGHVS and FQNEAQ. The CDR3 sequence is 18 residues long. Trimming cost V 5 bases and J 0 bases; bases outside gene matches: 9. This CDR3 reads CASSPAGGPLSNTGELFF. Written as DNA, the CDR3 is TGTGCCAGCAGCCCAGCGGGGGGGCCGCTCTCGAACACCGGGGAGCTGTTTTTT.

Notes on this clonotype: This may come from a read error, since a much larger clone is one base off. This chain links TRBV7-8 with TRBJ1-5; D gene uncertain. The V gene's germline CDR1 is SGHVS and CDR2 FQNEAQ. Trimming took off 6 bases at V and 2 bases at J, with 14 bases between the two ends. The CDR3 covers 15 residues. CDR3 sequence reads: CASSHGYEGNQPQHF. In DNA form, the CDR3 reads TGTGCCAGCAGTCATGGGTACGAGGGCAATCAGCCCCAGCATTTT.

As regards this clonotype: Relative to the germline gene, one junction end is altered; a read error may explain this. The chain links TRBV28 to TRBJ1-6; D gene ambiguous. The CDR3 is made up of 16 amino acids. Germline lookup yields CDR1 MDHEN and CDR2 SYDVKM. The CDR3, as DNA: TGTGCCAGCACCCCTTTTGGCGGGAGGTATAATTCACCCCCCCACTTT. It encodes CASTPFGGRYNSPPHF. The complete variable domain, with remaining parts taken from reference TRBV28 and TRBJ1-6, reads DVKVTQSSRYLVKRTGEKVFLECVQDMDHENMFWYRQDPGLGLRLIYFSYDVKMKEKGDIPEGYSVSREKKERFSLILESASTNQTSMYLCASTPFGGRYNSPPHFGNGTRLTVT.

This clonotype was found many times. In DNA, the CDR3 is TGTGCCAGCAGTTCACGCGGACCCCACTGGGACACCGGGGAGCTGTTTTTT. As protein: CASSSRGPHWDTGELFF. The chain couples TRBV27 to TRBJ2-2, with no clear D. The CDR3 contains 17 residues. Germline lookup yields CDR1 MNHEY and CDR2 SMNVEV (reference sequence). Between the trimmed V and J ends, which lost 4 bases and 3 bases, there was a span of 18 bases.

This clonotype was observed a few times. The V gene is TRBV13, the J gene TRBJ1-2, with TRBD1 as a possible D gene (6 bases). The CDR3 extends over 18 amino acids. Germline V gene data show CDR1 as PRHDT and CDR2 as FYEKMQ (reference sequence). Trimming cost V 4 bases and J 0 bases, with 21 bases left between them. CDR3 in DNA: TGTGCCAGCAGCTCAGAGACACAGGGTCGGGGAACTAACTATGGCTACACCTTC. Encoded protein: CASSSETQGRGTNYGYTF. The full variable domain, its missing parts supplied by reference TRBV13 and TRBJ1-2, is AAGVIQSPRHLIKEKRETATLKCYPIPRHDTVYWYQQGPGQDPQFLISFYEKMQSDKGSIPDRFSAQQFSDYHSELNMSSLELGDSALYFCASSSETQGRGTNYGYTFGSGTRLTVV.

The gene calls are TRBV19 and TRBJ2-1, with a tentative D call TRBD2 (6 bases). Germline values: CDR1 LNHDA, CDR2 SQIVND (reference sequence). Trimming took off 4 bases at V and 7 bases at J, with 11 bases between the two ends. The CDR3 has 13 amino acids. The CDR3 DNA reads TGTGCCAGTAGTACGGGAGTGACGAATGAGCAGTTCTTC. This translates into CASSTGVTNEQFF. Supplemented by reference TRBV19 and TRBJ2-1, the full variable domain reads DGGITQSPKYLFRKEGQNVTLSCEQNLNHDAMYWYRQDPGQGLRLIYYSQIVNDFQKGDIAEGYSVSREKKESFPLTVTSAQKNPTAFYLCASSTGVTNEQFFGPGTRLTVL.

This clonotype has a count of ten or more. The chain joins TRBV7-9 to TRBJ2-7; D possibly uses TRBD1 or TRBD2 (5 bases each). V lost 2 bases to trimming and J lost 3 bases, with 11 bases between them. The germline V gene encodes CDR1 SEHNR and CDR2 FQNEAQ (reference sequence). This CDR3 region has 14 residues. The CDR3 DNA is TGTGCCAGCAGCTTAAGGGACGGTCGCTACGAGCAGTACTTC. Translating gives CASSLRDGRYEQYF.

Only a few counts were recorded for this clonotype. The gene calls are TRBV20-1 and TRBJ2-1; 7 positions agree with TRBD2. Trimming cost V 6 bases and J 2 bases; bases outside gene matches: 13. Per the germline V gene, CDR1 is DFQATT and CDR2 is SNEGSKA (reference sequence). This CDR3 has 16 residues. The CDR3 loop is CSAPEEAGRTYNEQFF. CDR3 sequence (DNA): TGCAGTGCCCCAGAAGAAGCGGGGAGAACCTACAATGAGCAGTTCTTC.

This clonotype was counted between two and nine times. The chain recombines TRBV7-6 with TRBJ2-1, with TRBD2 matching over 7 bases. This CDR3 spans 15 amino acids. J gave up 5 bases and V 4 bases, and 8 bases lay outside the gene matches. CDR1 and CDR2 from the germline V gene are SGHVS and FNYEAQ. As DNA, the CDR3 is TGTGCCAGCAGCTCGTTGCGGGAGCCCAACAATGAGCAGTTCTTC. It translates to CASSSLREPNNEQFF.

The chain has TRBV24-1 and TRBJ2-1; D is unresolved. From germline, CDR1 is KGHDR and CDR2 SFDVKD. This CDR3 is 14 amino acids long. Trimming stripped 9 bases from V and 0 bases from J, with 11 bases between. The CDR3 DNA reads TGTGCCACCGGTCATTTGGGCTCCTACAATGAGCAGTTCTTC. It encodes CATGHLGSYNEQFF.

V and J are TRBV4-1 and TRBJ2-7; 10 nucleotides agree with TRBD2. This CDR3 has 18 amino acids. Germline assignment: CDR1 MGHRA and CDR2 YSYEKL. V lost 0 bases and J lost 0; bases outside the gene matches: 8. CDR3 region: CASSQEPGLALSSYEQYF. The CDR3 DNA reads as TGCGCCAGCAGCCAAGAGCCGGGACTAGCGCTAAGCTCCTACGAGCAGTACTTC.

This clonotype was observed at least ten times. The chain combines TRBV7-6 with TRBJ2-1, with 7 positions matching TRBD1. Germline CDR1 and CDR2: SGHVS and FNYEAQ. This CDR3 has 14 amino acids. Trimming removed 5 bases from V and 10 bases from J; junction bases left unmatched: 11. In nucleotides, the CDR3 is TGTGCCAGCAGCGTAGTTAACAGGGGATCGGAGCAGTTCTTC. Amino acid sequence: CASSVVNRGSEQFF. Full variable domain (outside the CDR3, taken from reference TRBV7-6 and TRBJ2-1): GAGVSQSPRYKVTKRGQDVALRCDPISGHVSLYWYRQALGQGPEFLTYFNYEAQQDKSGLPNDRFSAERPEGSISTLTIQRTEQRDSAMYRCASSVVNRGSEQFFGPGTRLTVL.

This clonotype was counted ten times or more. The chain joins TRBV3-1 to TRBJ2-1, with no clear D. Germline CDR1 is LGHDT and CDR2 is YNNKEL (reference sequence). V was shortened by 0 bases and J by 4 bases, with 7 bases between the two germline ends. This CDR3 spans 14 amino acids. For the CDR3, the DNA is TGTGCCAGCAGCCAAGATGGGGTATACAATGAGCAGTTCTTC. Its protein product is CASSQDGVYNEQFF.

The rearrangement links TRBV6-2 or TRBV6-3 to TRBJ2-3; 7 nucleotides line up with TRBD1. This CDR3 is 15 amino acids long. Looked up from germline, CDR1 is MNHEY and CDR2 is SVGEGT. The V and J ends lost 6 bases and 4 bases, in that order; junction bases with no gene match: 10. As DNA, the CDR3 is TGTGCCAGCAGAGCCTCCGGGACAGCGCCAGATACGCAGTATTTT. As protein: CASRASGTAPDTQYF.

This clonotype was seen more than once but under ten times. At one boundary the junction diverges from the germline segment, which might be a read error. The chain recombines TRBV6-1 with TRBJ2-5; 7 nucleotides align to TRBD1. Germline V CDR1 and CDR2: MNHNS, SASEGT. This CDR3 is built from 13 residues. The CDR3 protein is CASTPTGKESQYF. As DNA, the CDR3 is TGTGCCAGCACCCCGACAGGGAAAGAGAGCCAGTACTTC.

Ten or more counts support this clonotype. V gene TRBV20-1 combines with J gene TRBJ2-5; D might be TRBD1 or TRBD2, each matching 6 bases. Trimming removed 3 bases from V and 1 base from J, with 12 bases in between. This CDR3 comprises 14 residues. Germline V gene lookup returns CDR1 DFQATT and CDR2 SNEGSKA (reference sequence). The chain's CDR3 is CSASGGLLQETQYF. Written as DNA, the CDR3 is TGCAGTGCTAGTGGGGGGCTCCTCCAAGAGACCCAGTACTTC.

The sample holds many counts of this clonotype. The chain joins TRBV30 to TRBJ2-1, with D possibly matching TRBD1 (6 bases). V dropped 2 bases and J dropped 6 bases, with 14 bases sitting between them. Germline lookup yields CDR1 GTSNPN and CDR2 SVGIG (reference sequence). The CDR3 is 14 residues long. Here the CDR3 reads CAWSYPFRGNEQFF. The DNA for the CDR3 is TGTGCCTGGAGTTACCCCTTCAGGGGCAATGAGCAGTTCTTC.

The chain's CDR3 is CASSQGPRLNTEAFF. The CDR3 bases are TGCGCCAGCAGCCAGGGCCCTAGATTGAACACTGAAGCTTTCTTT. The V and J genes are TRBV4-1 and TRBJ1-1; no firm D call. The CDR3 runs to 15 residues. CDR1 and CDR2 (germline): MGHRA, YSYEKL. V was clipped by 3 bases and J by 0 bases, with 11 bases between them.

This clonotype was seen repeatedly, ten times or more. This rearrangement joins TRBV20-1 to TRBJ2-7, with D perhaps matching TRBD2 (6 bases). CDR1 and CDR2 from the germline V gene are DFQATT and SNEGSKA (reference sequence). The CDR3 sequence is 14 residues long. V lost 1 base to trimming and J lost 3 bases, with 13 bases between them. The CDR3 reads CSARVPTSLYEQYF. For the CDR3, the DNA is TGCAGTGCTAGAGTCCCGACTAGTCTCTACGAGCAGTACTTC.

This clonotype was seen many times. The chain couples TRBV18 to TRBJ1-1; D is ambiguous. The CDR3 extends over 13 amino acids. Trimming removed 5 bases at V and 4 bases at J, with 11 bases between. The V gene's germline CDR1 is KGHSH and CDR2 LQKENI. The CDR3 loop reads CASSTRQLTEAFF. The CDR3, as DNA: TGTGCCAGCTCAACGAGGCAGCTCACTGAAGCTTTCTTT.

This clonotype has just a few counts. The chain has TRBV7-2 and TRBJ1-2; possibly TRBD1 for D (5 bases). Trimming removed 2 bases at V and 2 bases at J, with 9 bases between. The CDR3 covers 14 residues. Germline CDR1 is SGHTA and CDR2 is FQGNSA. CDR3 bases: TGTGCCAGCAGCTTATCCCGGACAAACTATGGCTACACCTTC. As protein: CASSLSRTNYGYTF.

The sample holds many counts of this clonotype. The rearrangement links TRBV11-2 to TRBJ2-7, with D perhaps matching TRBD1 (5 bases). Per the germline V gene, CDR1 is SGHAT and CDR2 is FQNNGV. The CDR3 consists of 14 residues. V lost 4 bases and J 7 bases, leaving 17 bases between the germline ends. The CDR3 bases are TGTGCCAGCAGCTCTTTGACTGGGGCGAGGGAGCAGTACTTC. Protein product: CASSSLTGAREQYF.

The table lists this clonotype with many counts. J is TRBJ1-2 and V is TRBV20-1, with D tentatively TRBD1 (6 bases). V gave up 7 bases and J gave up 7 bases, with 10 bases separating them. The CDR3 is 10 amino acids. The germline CDR1 and CDR2 sequences are DFQATT and SNEGSKA (reference sequence). CDR3 amino acids: CSVEGGGYTF. CDR3 DNA sequence: TGCAGTGTCGAGGGGGGTGGCTACACCTTC.